Reported below is one TCR beta chain. Its antigen is undetermined. This entry belongs to a study of shared clonotypes between healthy human individuals. TCRdb's table, derived via immunoSEQ multiplex PCR, lists solely in-frame clones and lacks some. The sample shows about a million clones, approximately 80% of them seen only once. Division of CD4+ cells produced a CD45RA+ naive subset and a CD45RA-negative memory subset. Whole-study results and caveats: Larger estimated richness was generally recorded for naive subsets relative to memory subsets. Investigators expected sequencing depth to affect clonotype sharing among donors.

After removal of 5 bases from V and 5 bases from J, the junction contained 7 bases not matched to a gene. CDR1 is SNHLY, CDR2 FYNNEI, per germline. The CDR3 consists of 14 residues. This sequence joins TRBV2 and TRBJ2-7; TRBD2 aligns across 9 bases. The origin of this receptor is a man between 18 and 29 years old in good health. Sequencing was carried out using memory CD4+ T cells sorted from blood. Sample subset: CD45RA-negative fraction. This CDR3 is CASSSASGAHEQYF. The CDR3 DNA reads as TGTGCCAGCAGTAGCGCTAGCGGGGCACACGAGCAGTACTTC.